This paragraph reports one TCR beta chain. No cognate antigen has been identified for it. One base away there is no much larger clone; base qualities are not given. Genomic DNA was extracted from sorted cells for sequencing of the TCRbeta CDR3 region. The immunoSEQ Assay was used to sequence the TCRbeta CDR3 regions. The table was pulled from immuneACCESS by TCRdb, which kept in-frame rearrangements only. Such tables lose some clones; where checked, under half of the loss comes from unresolved V genes, and the rest has no known cause. The sample has 65,000 to 95,000 clones on record, about 86% of them singletons. The ten largest clones capture roughly 0.77% of the sample. The data belong to a study of OX40 agonist ivuxolimab in advanced cancers. For context, the study as a whole: Ivuxolimab was an agonistic, fully human IgG2 monoclonal antibody directed against OX40 (CD134), a costimulatory receptor. Prior anti-PD-1, anti-PD-L1 or anti-CTLA-4 therapy was permitted, and approximately 41% of dose-escalation patients had received checkpoint inhibitors. The dose-escalation cohort was about 83% male with a mean age of roughly 60 years, ranging from roughly 20 to 80. Of the approximately 50 patients in dose escalation, about 20 had hepatocellular carcinoma, roughly 15 had melanoma, 9 had renal cell carcinoma and 9 had head and neck cancer. Intravenous ivuxolimab was administered to patients every 2 weeks at six dose levels: 0.01, 0.1, 0.3, 1.5, 3 and 10 mg/kg. The point of sequencing TCRbeta in the periphery was to test whether ivuxolimab changed TCR sequence diversity and drove clonal T-cell expansion. The monotherapy dose-escalation portion (N ≈ 52 patients) of the phase I ivuxolimab trial is reported in the paper. Partial responses occurred in three dose-escalation patients, of whom one had hepatocellular carcinoma and two had cutaneous melanoma. Study-wide findings and limitations: After ivuxolimab, more expanded clones were found on average in CD8+ T cells than in CD4+ T cells. Clonal expansion of both CD4+ and CD8+ blood T cells was observed from baseline to week 6 at doses 0.1 to 3.0 mg/kg. Low levels of normalized T-cell clonal expansion were also shown by some nonresponding patients. The antigen specificity of the clonally expanded peripheral T cells was not determined. Partial responders in the 0.1-3.0 mg/kg groups had among the lowest normalized peripheral clonal expansion, especially among CD8+ T cells.

The germline V gene provides CDR1 SGHVS and CDR2 FQNEAQ. Trimmed from V: 3 bases; trimmed from J: 4 bases; junction bases lacking a gene match: 5. The CDR3 sequence holds 15 residues, the cysteine and phenylalanine included. Solely the CDR3 DNA is kept, with 45 bases framed from the first base. The trial excluded patients who had a history of autoimmune disease or who were on systemic immunosuppression. Peripheral blood for TCR sequencing was collected from all dose cohorts at baseline, on cycle 4 day 1, and on cycle 7 day 1. Samples were obtained from an open-label, multicenter, first-in-human phase I dose-escalation trial of ivuxolimab. Adults with locally advanced or metastatic melanoma, renal cell carcinoma, hepatocellular carcinoma or head and neck squamous cell carcinoma were enrolled in the trial. Before TCR sequencing, CD4+ and CD8+ T cells were separately sorted from peripheral blood.

The receptor was isolated from an adult with an advanced solid tumor such as melanoma, head and neck, liver or kidney cancer. Sequencing was performed on CD4+ or CD8+ T cells sorted from blood, taken in a trial of the OX40 agonist ivuxolimab. This sequence uses TRBV7-8 and TRBJ2-1, and 8 junctional nucleotides match TRBD1. The CDR3 has the sequence CASSFRDRPYNEQFF. The DNA is TGTGCCAGCAGCTTTAGGGACAGGCCTTACAATGAGCAGTTCTTC.